The clone carrying this TCR beta chain has just a few counts. CDR1 and CDR2 from the germline V gene are MNHEY and SVGAGI. This CDR3 region has 14 residues. V was pared by 7 bases and J by 1 base, with 14 bases between. The data stem from a study of blood T cell repertoires in COVID-19. The assay was immunoSEQ multiplex PCR, and TCRdb's table has in-frame clones only and misses some. The data contain about 300,000 clones, under 90% of them singletons. J is TRBJ2-7 and V is TRBV6-5, with D unresolved. This TCR was sampled from a woman aged 25 to 45 with COVID-19, enrolled during active disease. Sequencing used peripheral blood. CDR3 in DNA: TGTGCCAGCAAGACTGGCTTTGTTTCCTACGAGCAGTACTTC. This translates into CASKTGFVSYEQYF.